This T cell receptor beta chain was sequenced for a study of blood T cell repertoires in COVID-19. Turning to the study itself: Acute and convalescent COVID-19 samples came from the United States, Italy and Spain. Nucleic acid was either cDNA or gDNA, and it came from T cells, B-cell-depleted T cells, or PBMCs.

Cohort 3 recovery required two negative PCRs, clearance, or symptom resolution. In the original workflow: Estimation of nucleated cell counts was performed using reference gene primer amplification. Data came from immunoSEQ multiplex PCR; TCRdb stores just in-frame clones and leaves some out. That table furnishes V, J and clone size, whereas the DNA furnished D and trimming. The profile covers about 170,000 clones, with approximately 90% appearing a single time and roughly 0.77% taken by the ten largest. Sequences were obtained from PBMCs or T cells enriched from blood (not recorded which). The sequence was collected from a woman between 18 and 29 years old who had recovered from COVID-19.

In DNA, the CDR3 is TGTGCCAGCAGCTTAGGTACAGGGGGTAGCACAGATACGCAGTATTTT. This sequence encodes CASSLGTGGSTDTQYF. The V call is TRBV11-2, the J call TRBJ2-3; 8 nucleotides match TRBD1. The V gene's germline CDR1 is SGHAT and CDR2 FQNNGV. V was clipped by 1 base and J by 0 bases; unmatched bases: 3. The CDR3 covers 16 residues.